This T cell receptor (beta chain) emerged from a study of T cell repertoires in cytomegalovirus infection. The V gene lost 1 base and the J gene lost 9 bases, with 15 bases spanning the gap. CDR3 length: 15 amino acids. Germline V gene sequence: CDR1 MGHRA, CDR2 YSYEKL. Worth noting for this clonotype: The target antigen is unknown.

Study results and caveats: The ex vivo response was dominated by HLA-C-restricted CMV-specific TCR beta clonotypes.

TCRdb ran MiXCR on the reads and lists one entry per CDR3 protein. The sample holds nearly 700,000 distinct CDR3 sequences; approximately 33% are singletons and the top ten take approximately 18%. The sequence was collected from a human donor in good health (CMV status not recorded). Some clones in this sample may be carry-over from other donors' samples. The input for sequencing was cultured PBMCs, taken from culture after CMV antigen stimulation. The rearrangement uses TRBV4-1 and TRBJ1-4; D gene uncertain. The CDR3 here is CASSQGLSFYKKLFF. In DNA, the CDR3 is TGCGCCAGCAGCCAAGGCTTGAGTTTTTACAAAAAACTGTTTTTT.